These 15 T cell receptor beta chains were sequenced from one sample in a study of T cell repertoires in cytomegalovirus infection. TCRdb re-called the reads with MiXCR, one entry per CDR3 protein. The table lists some 180,000 distinct CDR3 sequences, about 17% of them singletons. The sequencing sample was made of CD8+ T cells from PBMCs. The receptors stem from a human donor in good health (CMV status not recorded). Some clones in this sample may be carry-over from other donors' samples.

This clonotype showed up many times. The gene calls are TRBV7-8 and TRBJ1-4, with 7 positions matching TRBD1. The CDR3 runs to 16 residues. Germline values: CDR1 SGHVS, CDR2 FQNEAQ. V lost 1 base to trimming and J lost 5 bases; unmatched junction nucleotides: 7. The CDR3 protein is CASSLEGDRVNEKLFF. The CDR3 DNA reads as TGTGCCAGCAGCTTAGAAGGGGACAGAGTGAATGAAAAACTGTTTTTT.

In its sample, this clonotype was seen a few times. The chain links TRBV28 to TRBJ1-1; TRBD1 matches at 9 bases. This CDR3 spans 19 amino acids. Per germline, CDR1 MDHEN and CDR2 SYDVKM. Germline trimming cut 5 bases from V and 3 bases from J; bases unmatched to any gene: 19. DNA for the CDR3: TGTGCCAGCAGTCTTCCCGGCTCCGGGACAGGGCTCAGGGACACTGAAGCTTTCTTT. Amino acid sequence: CASSLPGSGTGLRDTEAFF.

J is TRBJ1-1 and V is TRBV15; 7 positions agree with TRBD1. The ends lost 0 bases at V and 0 bases at J; junction bases unmatched: 10. Germline V gives CDR1 LNHNV, CDR2 YYDKDF (reference sequence). CDR3 length: 18 residues. CDR3 sequence: CATSRDHVGTDMNTEAFF. In DNA, the CDR3 is TGTGCCACCAGCAGAGACCACGTCGGGACAGACATGAACACTGAAGCTTTCTTT.

This clonotype was seen only a few times. The genes are TRBV7-8 and TRBJ2-5, with TRBD2 matching 8 bases. After removal of 5 bases from V and 2 bases from J, the junction contained 7 bases not matched to a gene. Germline loops: CDR1 SGHVS, CDR2 FQNEAQ. The CDR3 has 15 amino acids. CDR3 in amino acids: CASSQGTSGQETQYF. In DNA form, the CDR3 reads TGTGCCAGCAGCCAGGGTACTAGCGGACAAGAGACCCAGTACTTC. The full variable domain, completed using reference TRBV7-8 and TRBJ2-5, is GAGVSQSPRYKVAKRGQDVALRCDPISGHVSLFWYQQALGQGPEFLTYFQNEAQLDKSGLPSDRFFAERPEGSVSTLKIQRTQQEDSAVYLCASSQGTSGQETQYFGPGTRLLVL.

This clonotype was found a few times. The gene calls are TRBV12-3 or TRBV12-4 and TRBJ2-5; D remains unclear. With 1 base removed from V and 2 bases from J, the gap between germline ends came to 8 bases. The CDR3 extends over 14 amino acids. CDR3 in DNA: TGTGCCAGCAGTTTAGGGCTGCCTCAAGAGACCCAGTACTTC. It codes for CASSLGLPQETQYF.

A remark on this clonotype: A junction end diverges from the germline sequence, so it may reflect a read error. The rearrangement links TRBV11-2 to TRBJ1-2, with TRBD1 as a possible D gene (6 bases). The CDR3 sequence is 13 residues long. Germline CDR1 reads SGHAT; CDR2 reads FQNNGV. CDR3 loop: CANSQGQNYGYTF. The CDR3 DNA reads TGTGCCAACAGCCAAGGACAGAACTATGGCTACACCTTC.

The J gene is TRBJ2-7, the V gene TRBV7-9; D is perhaps TRBD1 (6 bases). The germline V and J ends were trimmed by 5 bases and 3 bases, with 17 bases remaining between them. Germline V gene sequence: CDR1 SEHNR, CDR2 FQNEAQ (reference sequence). CDR3 length: 15 residues. CDR3 sequence reads: CASSGGQSIFYEQYF. CDR3 bases: TGTGCCAGCAGCGGCGGACAGAGCATTTTCTACGAGCAGTACTTC. Full variable domain (outside the CDR3, taken from reference TRBV7-9 and TRBJ2-7): DTGVSQNPRHKITKRGQNVTFRCDPISEHNRLYWYRQTLGQGPEFLTYFQNEAQLEKSRLLSDRFSAERPKGSFSTLEIQRTEQGDSAMYLCASSGGQSIFYEQYFGPGTRLTVT.

The CDR3 here is CSTEGSDTQYF. As DNA, the CDR3 is TGCAGCACCGAGGGGTCAGATACGCAGTATTTT. V gene TRBV20-1 combines with J gene TRBJ2-3; either TRBD1 or TRBD2 may supply D (5 bases each). Germline V CDR1 and CDR2: DFQATT, SNEGSKA (reference sequence). The CDR3 extends over 11 amino acids.

This clonotype showed up just a few times. The genes are TRBV6-2 or TRBV6-3 and TRBJ1-1; D is perhaps TRBD1 (6 bases). V gave up 0 bases and J gave up 4 bases, with 15 bases separating them. The germline V gene has CDR1 MNHEY and CDR2 SVGEGT. This CDR3 has 16 residues. In DNA, the CDR3 is TGTGCCAGCAGTTACTCGAATTCTCAGGGGTCCACTGAAGCTTTCTTT. Translated, it gives CASSYSNSQGSTEAFF.

This clonotype has only a few counts. The V gene is TRBV7-2, the J gene TRBJ2-7; TRBD1 matches 10 bases. Germline V gives CDR1 SGHTA, CDR2 FQGNSA. V shed 5 bases, J shed 9 bases, and the junction held 13 bases outside the gene matches. The CDR3 extends over 15 amino acids. CDR3 residues: CASSPSSGTGEGQYF. CDR3 nucleotides: TGTGCCAGCAGCCCTTCCTCCGGGACAGGGGAGGGGCAGTACTTC.

The chain links TRBV4-1 to TRBJ2-7, with 8 positions matching TRBD1. Per the germline V gene, CDR1 is MGHRA and CDR2 is YSYEKL. This CDR3 contains 16 residues. Trimming cost V 3 bases and J 0 bases; bases outside gene matches: 7. CDR3 in amino acids: CASSHSRDRNSYEQYF. The CDR3 DNA sequence: TGCGCCAGCAGCCACTCAAGGGACAGGAACTCCTACGAGCAGTACTTC.

This clonotype was seen a handful of times. The V gene is TRBV24-1, the J gene TRBJ2-5; a possible D gene is TRBD1 (5 bases). Trimming left V 2 bases short and J 1 base short, with 7 bases between. The length of the CDR3 is 14 residues. The germline V gene encodes CDR1 KGHDR and CDR2 SFDVKD. The CDR3 nucleotides are TGTGCCACCAGTGATTGGACATCCCAAGAGACCCAGTACTTC. It yields the protein CATSDWTSQETQYF.

This clonotype was counted only a few times. The rearrangement links TRBV7-6 to TRBJ1-2; 12 bases map to TRBD1. The CDR3 is made up of 16 amino acids. J lost 3 bases, V lost 4 bases, and 6 bases had no gene match. The germline gives CDR1 SGHVS, CDR2 FNYEAQ. This chain's CDR3 is CASSSGTGGLYYGYTF. CDR3 DNA sequence: TGTGCCAGCAGCTCGGGGACAGGGGGCCTATACTATGGCTACACCTTC. The full variable domain, with the rest looked up from reference TRBV7-6 and TRBJ1-2, is GAGVSQSPRYKVTKRGQDVALRCDPISGHVSLYWYRQALGQGPEFLTYFNYEAQQDKSGLPNDRFSAERPEGSISTLTIQRTEQRDSAMYRCASSSGTGGLYYGYTFGSGTRLTVV.

V usage is TRBV6-2 or TRBV6-3 and J usage is TRBJ2-1; TRBD2 agrees at 9 bases. V dropped 4 bases and J dropped 8; count of bases not matched to a gene: 9. CDR3 length: 15 residues. CDR1 is MNHEY, CDR2 SVGEGT, per germline. CDR3 protein: CASSFLAGLGDEQFF. CDR3 DNA: TGTGCCAGCAGTTTTCTAGCGGGGTTGGGGGATGAGCAGTTCTTC.

This clonotype was picked up a small number of times. The chain joins TRBV7-8 to TRBJ2-3; TRBD2 aligns across 7 bases. From germline, CDR1 is SGHVS and CDR2 FQNEAQ. The CDR3 is 16 amino acids. Trimming at V came to 0 bases and at J to 2 bases, leaving 5 bases not matched to a gene. The DNA of the CDR3 is TGTGCCAGCAGCTTAGCTCCTAGCGGATCCACAGATACGCAGTATTTT. It translates to CASSLAPSGSTDTQYF.